Listed below are T cell receptor beta chains from one sample, sequenced in a study of cytomegalovirus exposure and HLA in healthy donors. Measured with immunoSEQ multiplex PCR; TCRdb has only the in-frame clones, and not every one. The table records about 98,000 clones, around 90% of them present only once. The specimen was PBMCs. The source of these receptors is a woman aged 25 to 39 in good health and CMV-seronegative. Both conserved end residues are part of each CDR3. The D gene is left open where the match is weak. Size tells how often a clone was seen (once, few, many) or the class of an expanded clone, and some rows leave it out.

TRBJ2-5,.,TRBV5-1,.,TGCGCCAGTTCTTTGTACCAAGAGACCCAGTACTTC,CASSLYQETQYF
TRBJ2-7,TRBD1,TRBV4-3,.,TGCGCCAGCAGCCAGACAGGGTTAGGGGCCGAGCAGTACTTC,CASSQTGLGAEQYF
TRBJ2-3,.,TRBV15,.,TGTGCCACCAGCAGAGAACGGGTCATCGGTACGCAGTATTTT,CATSRERVIGTQYF
TRBJ2-7,.,TRBV7-7,.,TGTGCCAGCAGCCTTTCCAACGGCTACGAGCAGTACTTC,CASSLSNGYEQYF
TRBJ1-5,.,TRBV4-3,.,TGCGCCAGCAGCCTAGGTCACAGGGAAGTCGGACAGCCCCAGCATTTT,CASSLGHREVGQPQHF
TRBJ1-2,TRBD1,TRBV28,.,TGTGCCAGCAGTTTACTCTTAGACAGGGAATCGGGCTACACCTTC,CASSLLLDRESGYTF
TRBJ2-3,TRBD1,TRBV10-3,.,TGTGCCATCAGAGGGACAGGGTCTACAGATACGCAGTATTTT,CAIRGTGSTDTQYF
TRBJ1-2,.,TRBV5-6,.,TGTGCCAGCAGCTTGGTCTCGGGCGCGGGAGGCTACACCTTC,CASSLVSGAGGYTF
TRBJ1-5,.,TRBV7-2,.,TGTGCCAGCAGGCGGTACAGCAATCAGCCCCAGCATTTT,CASRRYSNQPQHF
TRBJ2-1,.,TRBV28,.,TGTGCCAGCAGTTTGGCGGATTCCTACAATGAGCAGTTCTTC,CASSLADSYNEQFF
TRBJ2-3,.,TRBV29-1,once,TGCAGCGTAAAGAGGACACCCGGCACAGATACGCAGTATTTT,CSVKRTPGTDTQYF
TRBJ1-2,TRBD1,TRBV6-1,once,TGTGCCAGCAGTGACCGACAGGGGTGCTACACCTTC,CASSDRQGCYTF
TRBJ2-7,.,TRBV6-5,.,TGTGCCAGCAGTTACTCCCCAGGCTCCTACGAGCAGTACTTC,CASSYSPGSYEQYF
TRBJ1-4,.,TRBV5-1,.,TGCGCCAGCAGCTTGATACGGGGAAATGAAAAACTGTTTTTT,CASSLIRGNEKLFF
TRBJ2-1,TRBD2,TRBV6-5,.,TGTGCCAGCAGAATACTAGCGGGGGGGGAGAATGAGCAGTTCTTC,CASRILAGGENEQFF
TRBJ2-2,TRBD1,TRBV2,.,TGTGCCGCCCTCCCGACAGGGTACACCGGGGAGCTGTTTTTT,CAALPTGYTGELFF
TRBJ2-7,TRBD1,TRBV18,.,TGTGCCAGCTCACTCGGACAGGGGGGCTACGAGCAGTACTTC,CASSLGQGGYEQYF
TRBJ1-5,TRBD1,TRBV6-6,.,TGTGCCAGCAGGGGGACAGGGATCGGACAGCCCCAGCATTTT,CASRGTGIGQPQHF
TRBJ2-2,.,TRBV25-1,.,TGTGCCAGCATAAAGGGGGGGGCCAACACCGGGGAGCTGTTTTTT,CASIKGGANTGELFF
TRBJ2-3,.,TRBV27,.,TGTGCCAGCTCGGAGTTGGGCACAGATACGCAGTATTTT,CASSELGTDTQYF
TRBJ2-1,.,TRBV1,.,TGCACCAGCAGCCAAGGGGGCGAGAGCTCCTACAATGAGCAGTTCTTC,CTSSQGGESSYNEQFF
TRBJ1-3,TRBD1,TRBV7-8,.,TGTGCCAGCAGCTTACAGGGGGCGGCAGGAAACACCATATATTTT,CASSLQGAAGNTIYF
TRBJ1-1,.,TRBV6-6,.,TGTGCCAGCAGCTCCCAGTATTCTGAAGCTTTCTTT,CASSSQYSEAFF
TRBJ2-7,.,TRBV5-6,.,TGTGCCAGCAGCTTAGGAGGAGTCTACGAGCAGTACTTC,CASSLGGVYEQYF
TRBJ1-2,.,TRBV19,once,TGTGCCAGTGGAGGTTTCTATGGCTACACCTTC,CASGGFYGYTF
TRBJ2-7,.,TRBV18,few,TGTGCCAGCTCACCTCCTTCCGGGACTGTCTACGAGCAGTACTTC,CASSPPSGTVYEQYF
TRBJ2-3,.,TRBV7-8,.,TGTGCCAGCAGCTCCTCGATCGCGGGAACAGATACGCAGTATTTT,CASSSSIAGTDTQYF
TRBJ2-7,.,TRBV27,.,TGTGCCAGCAGTTCCAAGCAAGCTAGGGAGCAGTACTTC,CASSSKQAREQYF
TRBJ2-7,.,TRBV7-9,.,TGTGCCAGCAGCTTAGACTCTTCCTACGAGCAGTACTTC,CASSLDSSYEQYF
TRBJ2-7,.,TRBV28,few,TGTGCCAGCAGTCGACAGGCCTACGAGCAGTACTTC,CASSRQAYEQYF
TRBJ2-3,.,TRBV27,.,TGTGCCAGCAGTCCAACCGGATGGACTTTCTTGGATACGCAGTATTTT,CASSPTGWTFLDTQYF
TRBJ1-2,.,TRBV27,.,TGTGCCAGCGCGAGGCGAACAGGTTCGGACTATGGCTACACCTTC,CASARRTGSDYGYTF
TRBJ2-3,.,TRBV27,once,TGTGCCAGCAGTTTGAAGGTCAGGGGCGCAGATACGCAGTATTTT,CASSLKVRGADTQYF
TRBJ2-3,.,TRBV2,.,TGTGCCAGCCAGGCTGCCACGCAGTATTTT,CASQAATQYF
TRBJ2-2,TRBD2,TRBV7-9,.,TGTGCCAGCAGCTACCTAGCGGGGGCGAACACCGGGGAGCTGTTTTTT,CASSYLAGANTGELFF
TRBJ1-5,TRBD1,TRBV19,.,TGTGCCAGTAGTCGCCGCGGACAGGTTAGCAATCAGCCCCAGCATTTT,CASSRRGQVSNQPQHF
TRBJ1-5,.,TRBV19,.,TGTGCCAGTAGTATTACAGGCTCTATCCTTGAGTATAGCAATCAGCCCCAGCATTTT,CASSITGSILEYSNQPQHF
TRBJ2-2,TRBD2,TRBV2,.,TGTGCCAGCAGTGGGGGACTAGCGATAGTGGGAGCCGGGGAGCTGTTTTTT,CASSGGLAIVGAGELFF
TRBJ2-2,TRBD1,TRBV5-1,.,TGCGCCAGCAGCCCAGGACAGGGCACCGGGGAGCTGTTTTTT,CASSPGQGTGELFF
TRBJ2-7,.,TRBV29-1,.,TGCAGCGTTGTGAGGCAGGGTGGCTACGAGCAGTACTTC,CSVVRQGGYEQYF
TRBJ1-2,TRBD1,TRBV4-1,once,TGCGCCAGCAGCCCTACCGGGACAGGGTCATTTGGGGGTTACTATGGCTACACCTTC,CASSPTGTGSFGGYYGYTF
TRBJ2-7,.,TRBV7-8,.,TGTGCCAGCAGCCCAGGCGGCGGGCAGGCCTACTACGAGCAGTACTTC,CASSPGGGQAYYEQYF
TRBJ2-3,.,TRBV5-1,.,TGCGCCAGCAGCTTCATAGGAGGTGGGGATACGCAGTATTTT,CASSFIGGGDTQYF
TRBJ2-1,.,TRBV7-3,.,TGTGCCAGCAGCTTAACGTTGGGCAACAATGAGCAGTTCTTC,CASSLTLGNNEQFF
TRBJ2-7,TRBD1,TRBV27,.,TGTGCCAGCAGTTTACGCCGGGACAGGGCGCACGAGCAGTACTTC,CASSLRRDRAHEQYF
TRBJ1-4,TRBD1,TRBV28,.,TGTGCCAGCAGACCAGGGGGCGGCGGTGAAAAACTGTTTTTT,CASRPGGGGEKLFF
TRBJ2-3,TRBD2,TRBV6-5,.,TGTGCCAGCCACAGCGGGGGGGGACCAGATACGCAGTATTTT,CASHSGGGPDTQYF
TRBJ2-7,.,TRBV9,.,TGTGCCAGCAGCGTAGGGTCGGTTTCCTACGAGCAGTACTTC,CASSVGSVSYEQYF
TRBJ1-2,.,TRBV6-1,.,TGTGCCAGCAGTGAAACGCGGGCGTGGGCATTCAGCTATGGCTACACCTTC,CASSETRAWAFSYGYTF
TRBJ2-2,TRBD2,TRBV9,.,TGTGCCAGCAGCGTAGGCCTACTAGCGGGAGGTTCCACCGGGGAGCTGTTTTTT,CASSVGLLAGGSTGELFF
TRBJ2-4,.,TRBV27,.,TGTGCCAGCAGTGTAGTCCCGTTTCGGGGAATTCCTCGGGGTGGGTCTCAGTACTTC,CASSVVPFRGIPRGGSQYF
TRBJ2-5,TRBD2,TRBV4-3,.,TGCGCCAGCAGCCCCCGTTCCCCTAGCGGGAGAGGGGAGACCCAGTACTTC,CASSPRSPSGRGETQYF
TRBJ2-7,.,TRBV7-9,.,TGTGCCAGCAGCTTCGGAGGCGGGGTACTAACCTACGAGCAGTACTTC,CASSFGGGVLTYEQYF
TRBJ1-4,.,TRBV28,.,TGTGCCAGCAGTCCCATCGCGGTCAGGGCGACGGAAAAACTGTTTTTT,CASSPIAVRATEKLFF
TRBJ2-3,.,TRBV28,.,TGTGCCAGCAGTTTGCGGGGCCCTAGCACAGATACGCAGTATTTT,CASSLRGPSTDTQYF